This T cell receptor (beta chain) was sequenced in a study of cytomegalovirus exposure and HLA in healthy donors. PCR employed 60 Vbeta and 13 Jbeta primers. Assay: immunoSEQ multiplex PCR; the TCRdb copy retains only in-frame clones and omits some. The sample holds approximately 100,000 clones, around three quarters seen once. CDR3 length: 16 amino acids. Trimming took 4 bases from V and 1 from J; bases not matched to a gene: 7. Germline lookup yields CDR1 KGHSY and CDR2 FQNENV. The receptor comes from a man between 35 and 55 years old in good health and CMV-seronegative. The J gene is TRBJ1-2, the V gene TRBV16, with 9 bases fitting TRBD1. Sequences were obtained from PBMCs. This chain's CDR3 is CASSPTGGIGNYGYTF. In DNA form, the CDR3 reads TGTGCCAGCAGCCCCACAGGGGGCATTGGTAACTATGGCTACACCTTC.